This T cell receptor beta chain emerged from a study of blood T cell repertoires in COVID-19. Study-wide context: PBMCs, B-cell-depleted T cells, or T cells were the source of the cDNA or gDNA that made up the material.

This CDR3 is 15 amino acids long. Trimming cost V 1 base and J 0 bases, with 8 bases left between them. Germline V CDR1 and CDR2: SGHTS, YDEGEE. This clone appeared a single time. Profiling relied on immunoSEQ multiplex PCR, and the TCRdb table lists in-frame clones only, not all of them. The data contain some 300,000 clones, roughly 90% of them singletons. This receptor was obtained from a woman aged 30 to 39 with COVID-19, enrolled during active disease. The V call is TRBV5-8, the J call TRBJ1-5, with D hard to call. The specimen was peripheral blood. The CDR3 spells CASSLWGASNQPQHF. In DNA, the CDR3 is TGTGCCAGCAGCTTGTGGGGAGCTAGCAATCAGCCCCAGCATTTT.